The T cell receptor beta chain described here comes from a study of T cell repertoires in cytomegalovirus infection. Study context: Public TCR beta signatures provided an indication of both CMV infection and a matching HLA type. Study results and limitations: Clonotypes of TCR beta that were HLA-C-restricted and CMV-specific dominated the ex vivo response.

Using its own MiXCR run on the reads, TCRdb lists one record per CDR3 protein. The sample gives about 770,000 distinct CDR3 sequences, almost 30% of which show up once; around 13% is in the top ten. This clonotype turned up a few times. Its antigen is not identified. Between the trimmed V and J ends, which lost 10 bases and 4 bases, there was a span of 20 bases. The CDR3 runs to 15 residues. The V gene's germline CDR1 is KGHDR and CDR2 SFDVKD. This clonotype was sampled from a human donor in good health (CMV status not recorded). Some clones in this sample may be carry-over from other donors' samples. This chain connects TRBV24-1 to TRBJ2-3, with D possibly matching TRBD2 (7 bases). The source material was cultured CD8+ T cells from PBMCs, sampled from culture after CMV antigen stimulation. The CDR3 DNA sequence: TGTGCCACTGGGTTTGGGGGGGGCATTGCAGATACGCAGTATTTT. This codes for CATGFGGGIADTQYF.